The entry that follows covers one T cell receptor beta chain sequence. Its specificity is not known. This sample is drawn from a study of cytomegalovirus exposure and HLA in healthy donors. Study-level points and caveats: The authors confirmed in vitro that a few CMV-associated chains were specific for CMV antigens. Investigators reported 150 to 200 TCR beta chains as tied to cytomegalovirus. Most TCR sequences showed up rarely, but some public TCRs showed up in many donors.

The V segment lost 6 bases and the J segment 2 bases; nucleotides outside the gene matches: 8. The germline V gene has CDR1 MDHEN and CDR2 SYDVKM. CDR3 size: 15 residues. Assay: immunoSEQ multiplex PCR; the TCRdb copy retains only in-frame clones and omits some. This repertoire shows fewer than 120,000 clones, about 92% found once; its top ten account for over 1.5%. Donors were drawn from the approximately 110-subject validation cohort, separate from the approximately 680-subject first cohort. The source material was PBMCs. The chain employs TRBV28 and TRBJ2-7, with 9 nucleotides matching TRBD1. The source is a woman between 18 and 30 years old in good health and CMV-seronegative. CDR3 bases: TGTGCCAGCAGAGTACCCGGGACAGGGACCTACGAGCAGTACTTC. It specifies CASRVPGTGTYEQYF.